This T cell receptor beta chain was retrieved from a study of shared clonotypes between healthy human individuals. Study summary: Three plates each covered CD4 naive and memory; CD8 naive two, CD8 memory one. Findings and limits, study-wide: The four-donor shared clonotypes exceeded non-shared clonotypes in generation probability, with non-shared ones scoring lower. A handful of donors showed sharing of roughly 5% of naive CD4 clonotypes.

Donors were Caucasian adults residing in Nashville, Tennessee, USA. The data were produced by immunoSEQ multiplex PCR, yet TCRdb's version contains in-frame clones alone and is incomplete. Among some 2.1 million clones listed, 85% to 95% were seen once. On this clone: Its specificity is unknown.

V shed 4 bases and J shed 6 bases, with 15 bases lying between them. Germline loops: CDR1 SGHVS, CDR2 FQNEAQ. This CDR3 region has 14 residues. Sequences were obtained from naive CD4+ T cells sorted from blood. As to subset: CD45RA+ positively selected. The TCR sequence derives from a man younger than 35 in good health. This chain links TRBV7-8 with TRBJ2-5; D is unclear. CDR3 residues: CASSYQGSLKTQYF. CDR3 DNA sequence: TGTGCCAGCAGCTACCAAGGCAGTTTGAAGACCCAGTACTTC.